The source of this T cell receptor beta chain is a study of cytomegalovirus exposure and HLA in healthy donors. It was with 60 Vbeta and 13 Jbeta primers that the PCR ran. Measured with immunoSEQ multiplex PCR; TCRdb has only the in-frame clones, and not every one. The sample shows roughly 120,000 clones, around 80% of them seen only once. V dropped 1 base and J dropped 10 bases, with 19 bases sitting between them. The CDR3 sequence is 15 residues long. From germline, CDR1 is LGHNA and CDR2 YNFKEQ. This rearrangement joins TRBV4-2 to TRBJ1-2, with D perhaps TRBD1 (5 bases). The TCR was taken from a woman aged 18-35 years in good health and CMV-seronegative. The specimen was PBMCs. CDR3 DNA sequence: TGTGCCAGCAGCCAAGTTAGTACAGGCTCAACTGCCTACACCTTC. Residues: CASSQVSTGSTAYTF.